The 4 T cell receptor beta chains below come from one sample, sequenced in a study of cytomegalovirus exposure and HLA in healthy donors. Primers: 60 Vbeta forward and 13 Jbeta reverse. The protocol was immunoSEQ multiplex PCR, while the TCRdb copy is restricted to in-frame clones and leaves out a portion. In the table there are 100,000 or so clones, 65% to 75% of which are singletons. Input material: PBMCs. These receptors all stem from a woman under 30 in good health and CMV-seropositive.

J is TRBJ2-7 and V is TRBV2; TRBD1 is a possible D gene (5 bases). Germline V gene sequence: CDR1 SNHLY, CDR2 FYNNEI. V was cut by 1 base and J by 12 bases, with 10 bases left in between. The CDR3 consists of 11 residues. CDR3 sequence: CASSEGGRPYF. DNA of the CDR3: TGTGCCAGCAGTGAAGGGGGCAGGCCGTACTTC.

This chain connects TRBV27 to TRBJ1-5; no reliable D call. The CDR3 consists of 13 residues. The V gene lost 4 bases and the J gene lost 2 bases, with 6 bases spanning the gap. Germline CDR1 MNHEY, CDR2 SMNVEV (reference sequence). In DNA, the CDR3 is TGTGCCAGCAGTTGGACTCGCAATCAGCCCCAGCATTTT. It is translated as CASSWTRNQPQHF.

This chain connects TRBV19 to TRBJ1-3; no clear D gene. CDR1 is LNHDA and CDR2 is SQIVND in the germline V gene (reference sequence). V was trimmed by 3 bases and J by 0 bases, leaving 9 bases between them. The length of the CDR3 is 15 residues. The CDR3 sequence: CASSIYQVSGNTIYF. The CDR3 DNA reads TGTGCCAGTAGTATTTACCAGGTCTCTGGAAACACCATATATTTT. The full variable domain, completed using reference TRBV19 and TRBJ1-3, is DGGITQSPKYLFRKEGQNVTLSCEQNLNHDAMYWYRQDPGQGLRLIYYSQIVNDFQKGDIAEGYSVSREKKESFPLTVTSAQKNPTAFYLCASSIYQVSGNTIYFGEGSWLTVV.

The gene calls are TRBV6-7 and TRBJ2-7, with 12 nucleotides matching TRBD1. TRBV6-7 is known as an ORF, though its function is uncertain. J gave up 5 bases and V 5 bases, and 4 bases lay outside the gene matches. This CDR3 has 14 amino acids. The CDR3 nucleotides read TGTGCCAGCAGTCGGGGACAGGGGGCCCACGAGCAGTACTTC. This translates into CASSRGQGAHEQYF.